The source of this T cell receptor (beta chain) is a study of early stage breast cancer tumors. The protocol was immunoSEQ multiplex PCR, while the TCRdb copy is restricted to in-frame clones and leaves out a portion. The sample holds some 14,000 clones, about four fifths seen once. Study outcomes and limitations: Compared with adjacent normal breast tissue, tumors showed 2 to 2.5-fold greater T cell density and higher clonality.

As concerns this clone: What it binds is not known.

The V gene's germline CDR1 is LNHDA and CDR2 SQIVND (reference sequence). V gave up 6 bases and J gave up 2 bases; unmatched junction bases: 3. The CDR3 totals 15 residues. Material: normal breast tissue next to the tumor. This chain joins TRBV19 and TRBJ2-5; 13 bases map to TRBD2. This receptor was taken from a person between 50 and 60 years old with breast cancer. CDR3: CASRETSGRQETQYF. The CDR3 DNA reads TGTGCCAGTAGAGAGACTAGCGGGAGGCAAGAGACCCAGTACTTC.